This TCR beta chain was profiled in a study of T cell responses to AZD1222 COVID-19 vaccine. Findings of the study overall: Just a handful of people given AZD1222 tested seropositive at baseline. An increase in Spike-specific TCR breadth and depth was observed after two AZD1222 doses. Most donors were white British and more were female, and clonal diversity was possibly underestimated. Spike-spanning, vaccine-associated CD4 TCRs were dominant at 160-218 and 743-854.

V gave up 2 bases and J gave up 3 bases, with 12 bases separating them. Germline CDR1 reads MDHEN; CDR2 reads SYDVKM. The CDR3 loop spans 15 amino acids. As concerns this clone: Its target is not known.

Clones were sequenced by immunoSEQ multiplex PCR, and TCRdb holds only the in-frame ones, with some missing. The sample shows 200,000 or so clones, approximately 87% of them seen only once. The chain couples TRBV28 to TRBJ2-3, with D uncertain. The sample here was peripheral blood, taken on day 0 of MenACWY control vaccination. This receptor was taken from an adult in good health. The CDR3 protein is CASSLSSGFTDTQYF. For the CDR3, the DNA is TGTGCCAGCAGTTTAAGTTCCGGGTTTACAGATACGCAGTATTTT.